This T cell receptor (delta chain) came from a study of γδ T cells in repeated Plasmodium falciparum infection. Overall study: Malian repertoires were sampled cross-sectionally without transmission and longitudinally through febrile malaria.

Germline assignment: CDR1 TSWWSYY and CDR2 QGS. The CDR3 is 20 residues long, ends included. TCRdb reanalysed the multiplex PCR reads via CATT. Of around 86,000 delta-chain clones listed, approximately 1.4% are singletons. Notes on this clone: A single base separates this from a much larger clone, so it may be a read error. No DNA is shown, since the ends of the CDR3 on it are uncertain; the CDR3 is the one TCRdb lists.

Vgamma9/Vdelta2+ and Vdelta2-negative gammadelta T cells were flow-sorted from PBMC for bulk sequencing. No J gene call was made, and the V gene is TRDV1; the table gives TRDD3 as D, unverified against the DNA. This receptor was identified in a pool of human donors (malaria-infected and uninfected, not separated). Sequenced: gamma-delta T cells from blood. The CDR3 protein is CAFGERWTALYPCHTDKLIF.